Below are 8 T cell receptor beta chains sequenced from a single sample in a study of shared clonotypes between healthy human individuals (dated by TCRdb to 2018 to 2020). Library generation was performed with the immunoSEQ multiplex PCR assay. TCRdb obtained this table from immuneACCESS and retained in-frame rearrangements with V and J assigned. These tables miss some clones; where compared with another copy, unresolved V genes account for less than half of the shortfall, and the remainder is unexplained. The sample records more than 2 million clones, about 95% of which are singletons. The ten most abundant clones make up approximately 1.2% of the sample. CD8 naive samples consisted of CD45RO-negative cells that were positively selected for CCR7, yielding a CD45RA+CCR7+ population without TemRA cells. Sequencing was performed on naive CD8+ T cells sorted from blood. The cell subset or site label for this specimen denotes: CD45RA+CCR7+. These receptors were obtained from a man between 18 and 29 years old in good health.

The chain couples TRBV9 to TRBJ2-1; either TRBD1 or TRBD2 may fit D (5 bases each). CDR1 SGDLS and CDR2 YYNGEE come from the germline V gene. This CDR3 is built from 12 residues. Trimming left V 6 bases short and J 6 bases short, with 10 bases between. CDR3 protein: CASTRGGNEQFF. DNA for the CDR3: TGTGCCAGCACTCGGGGCGGCAATGAGCAGTTCTTC.

The chain combines TRBV6-5 with TRBJ2-5; 12 bases fit TRBD2. The junction had 3 bases not matched to a gene; V was cut back by 6 bases and J by 1 base. Germline assignment: CDR1 MNHEY and CDR2 SVGAGI. This CDR3 region has 15 residues. This CDR3 is CASSGTSGPQETQYF. The CDR3 DNA reads TGTGCCAGCAGCGGGACTAGCGGGCCCCAAGAGACCCAGTACTTC.

The chain couples TRBV6-5 to TRBJ2-7, with a weak D call TRBD2 (6 bases). The V end was cut by 0 bases, the J end by 3 bases, with 15 bases between. Germline V gene data show CDR1 as MNHEY and CDR2 as SVGAGI. The CDR3 sequence is 16 residues long. The CDR3 is CASSYSTGGVVYEQYF. The CDR3 coding sequence is TGTGCCAGCAGTTACTCGACGGGCGGGGTGGTCTACGAGCAGTACTTC.

The chain links TRBV7-9 to TRBJ2-1; 8 positions match TRBD2. Germline loops: CDR1 SEHNR, CDR2 FQNEAQ (reference sequence). The CDR3 covers 16 residues. Trimming removed 5 bases from V and 6 bases from J; junction bases left unmatched: 12. CDR3 in DNA: TGTGCCAGCAGCCCTAACCTGGGACTAGTGTTCAATGAGCAGTTCTTC. It codes for CASSPNLGLVFNEQFF.

The chain has TRBV4-3 and TRBJ2-1, with 9 bases identical to TRBD2. V trimming: 3 bases; J trimming: 7 bases; junction bases outside the gene matches: 10. The CDR3 totals 16 residues. Germline CDR1 is LGHNA and CDR2 is YSLEER. CDR3 sequence: CASSHEPAGGINEQFF. The CDR3 DNA reads TGCGCCAGCAGCCATGAACCTGCGGGAGGGATTAATGAGCAGTTCTTC.

The rearrangement joins TRBV19 to TRBJ2-1; 11 bases are shared with TRBD1. The CDR3 has 15 amino acids. V lost 1 base to trimming and J lost 9 bases; unmatched junction nucleotides: 5. Germline CDR1 reads LNHDA; CDR2 reads SQIVND (reference sequence). The CDR3 loop reads CASSIAPGQGGEQFF. The CDR3 DNA sequence: TGTGCCAGTAGTATAGCCCCGGGACAGGGGGGTGAGCAGTTCTTC. Supplemented by reference TRBV19 and TRBJ2-1, the full variable domain reads DGGITQSPKYLFRKEGQNVTLSCEQNLNHDAMYWYRQDPGQGLRLIYYSQIVNDFQKGDIAEGYSVSREKKESFPLTVTSAQKNPTAFYLCASSIAPGQGGEQFFGPGTRLTVL.

This chain uses TRBV2 with TRBJ2-2, with TRBD1 as a possible D gene (5 bases). From germline, CDR1 is SNHLY and CDR2 FYNNEI. The CDR3 is made up of 15 amino acids. Trimming took 4 bases from V and 0 from J, leaving 9 bases between them. The CDR3 loop reads CASSVGASNTGELFF. DNA of the CDR3: TGTGCCAGCAGTGTAGGGGCGTCGAACACCGGGGAGCTGTTTTTT.

The V gene is TRBV27, the J gene TRBJ2-1; 15 bases are a match to TRBD2. The germline gives CDR1 MNHEY, CDR2 SMNVEV (reference sequence). The trim removed 5 bases at V and 9 bases at J, leaving 5 bases unmatched. This CDR3 has 15 amino acids. CDR3 in amino acids: CASSRWTSGGVEQFF. Written as DNA, the CDR3 is TGTGCCAGCAGTCGTTGGACTAGCGGGGGGGTTGAGCAGTTCTTC.